Listed below are T cell receptor beta chains from one sample, sequenced in a study of T cells in Graves' hyperthyroidism and ophthalmopathy. TCRdb re-called the multiplex PCR reads through MiXCR, storing one row per CDR3 protein. Among about 350,000 distinct CDR3 sequences listed, roughly 15% were seen once. The sample comprised blood. These receptors came from a woman aged 40 to 50 with Graves' ophthalmopathy. CDR3s include the opening cysteine and the closing phenylalanine or tryptophan. D genes are given only for firm matches. The size field is filled for only some rows; it gives once, few, many or a size class.

CDR3 | DNA | J | V | size | D
CATSRDSGQGATYEQYF | TGTGCCACCAGCAGGGACTCGGGACAGGGGGCAACCTACGAGCAGTACTTC | TRBJ2-7 | TRBV15 | few | TRBD1
CSAVSAGLNEQFF | TGCAGTGCTGTATCCGCCGGGTTAAATGAGCAGTTCTTC | TRBJ2-1 | TRBV20-1 | NA | NA
CASRKTGLAGAGTDTQYF | TGTGCCAGCAGGAAGACGGGACTAGCGGGAGCGGGTACAGATACGCAGTATTTT | TRBJ2-3 | TRBV7-2 | many | TRBD2
CASRALGETNYGYTF | TGTGCCAGCAGAGCTCTCGGGGAGACTAACTATGGCTACACCTTC | TRBJ1-2 | TRBV27 | few | NA
CASSQGDGENEQFF | TGCGCCAGCAGCCAAGGGGACGGGGAGAATGAGCAGTTCTTC | TRBJ2-1 | TRBV4-1 | NA | NA
CASGTGGTEAFF | TGCGCCAGTGGGACAGGGGGTACTGAAGCTTTCTTT | TRBJ1-1 | TRBV5-1 | many | TRBD1
CASSLAPLQPQHF | TGTGCCAGCAGTTTAGCTCCTCTGCAGCCCCAGCATTTT | TRBJ1-5 | TRBV28 | many | NA
CASSYFSGGNTEAFF | TGTGCCAGCAGTTATTTTTCAGGGGGGAACACTGAAGCTTTCTTT | TRBJ1-1 | TRBV6-9 | NA | TRBD1
CASSLSRGTSGPTDTQYF | TGTGCCAGCAGCTTATCAAGGGGGACTAGCGGACCCACAGATACGCAGTATTTT | TRBJ2-3 | TRBV11-3 | NA | TRBD2
CASSLGVGNQPQHF | TGCGCCAGCAGCTTGGGAGTCGGCAATCAGCCCCAGCATTTT | TRBJ1-5 | TRBV5-1 | many | NA
CATSFGQGVYGGSYEQYF | TGTGCCACTTCCTTTGGACAGGGAGTTTATGGGGGCTCCTACGAGCAGTACTTC | TRBJ2-7 | TRBV6-1 | NA | TRBD1
CSAKHSNQPQHF | TGCAGTGCCAAACATAGCAATCAGCCCCAGCATTTT | TRBJ1-5 | TRBV20-1 | NA | NA
CASGPFGQGGYGYTF | TGTGCCAGCGGGCCCTTCGGGCAGGGAGGCTATGGCTACACCTTC | TRBJ1-2 | TRBV6-1 | many | NA
CSARDGLRVDEQYF | TGCAGTGCTAGAGATGGCCTTCGTGTAGACGAGCAGTACTTC | TRBJ2-7 | TRBV20-1 | few | NA
CASSPRQGYTEAFF | TGTGCCAGTAGTCCGAGACAGGGCTACACTGAAGCTTTCTTT | TRBJ1-1 | TRBV19 | many | TRBD1
CASSRQGAQYEQYF | TGTGCCAGCTCCCGCCAGGGGGCGCAATACGAGCAGTACTTC | TRBJ2-7 | TRBV12-3/TRBV12-4 | many | TRBD1
CSARLRSTDSYEQYF | TGCAGTGCTAGATTAAGATCGACAGACTCCTACGAGCAGTACTTC | TRBJ2-7 | TRBV20-1 | NA | NA
CSVRPRGSNTEAFF | TGCAGCGTCCGCCCCAGAGGGTCGAACACTGAAGCTTTCTTT | TRBJ1-1 | TRBV29-1 | many | NA
CASQIGGGRQYF | TGTGCCAGCCAAATAGGGGGAGGACGACAGTACTTC | TRBJ2-7 | TRBV3-1 | few | NA